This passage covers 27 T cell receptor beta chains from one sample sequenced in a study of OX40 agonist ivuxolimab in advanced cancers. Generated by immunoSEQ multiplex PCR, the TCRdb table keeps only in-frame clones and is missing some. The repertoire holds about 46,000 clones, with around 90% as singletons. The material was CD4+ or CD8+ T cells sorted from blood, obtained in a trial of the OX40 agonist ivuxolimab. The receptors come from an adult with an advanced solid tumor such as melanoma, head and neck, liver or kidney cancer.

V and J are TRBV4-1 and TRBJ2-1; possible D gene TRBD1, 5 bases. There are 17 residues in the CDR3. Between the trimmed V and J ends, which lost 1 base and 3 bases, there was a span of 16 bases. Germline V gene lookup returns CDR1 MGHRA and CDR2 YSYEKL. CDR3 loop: CASSQASARDLYNEQFF. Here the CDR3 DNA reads TGCGCCAGCAGCCAAGCATCGGCCAGGGATCTCTACAATGAGCAGTTCTTC.

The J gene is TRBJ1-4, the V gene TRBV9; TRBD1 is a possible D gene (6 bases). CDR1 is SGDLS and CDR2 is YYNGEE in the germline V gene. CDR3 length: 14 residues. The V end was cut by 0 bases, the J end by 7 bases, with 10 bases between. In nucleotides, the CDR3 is TGTGCCAGCAGCGTAGGGGGGCGCGGTGAAAAACTGTTTTTT. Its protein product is CASSVGGRGEKLFF.

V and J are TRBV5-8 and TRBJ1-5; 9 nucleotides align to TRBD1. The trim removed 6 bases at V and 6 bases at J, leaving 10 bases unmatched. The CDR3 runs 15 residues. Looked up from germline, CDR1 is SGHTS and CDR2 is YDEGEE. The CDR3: CASTPSDRGIQPQHF. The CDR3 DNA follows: TGTGCCAGCACCCCCTCGGACAGGGGCATTCAGCCCCAGCATTTT.

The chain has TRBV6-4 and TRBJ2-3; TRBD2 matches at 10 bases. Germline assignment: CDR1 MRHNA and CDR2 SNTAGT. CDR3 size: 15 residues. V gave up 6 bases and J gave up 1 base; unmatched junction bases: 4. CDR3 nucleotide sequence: TGTGCCAGCAGCTACCTAGCGGGGGGCACAGATACGCAGTATTTT. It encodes CASSYLAGGTDTQYF.

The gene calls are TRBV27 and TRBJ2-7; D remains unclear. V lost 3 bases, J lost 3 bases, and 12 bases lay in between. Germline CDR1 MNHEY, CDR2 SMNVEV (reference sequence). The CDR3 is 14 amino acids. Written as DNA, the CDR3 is TGTGCCAGCAGTTTGCTCGTTGGCGGCTACGAGCAGTACTTC. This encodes CASSLLVGGYEQYF.

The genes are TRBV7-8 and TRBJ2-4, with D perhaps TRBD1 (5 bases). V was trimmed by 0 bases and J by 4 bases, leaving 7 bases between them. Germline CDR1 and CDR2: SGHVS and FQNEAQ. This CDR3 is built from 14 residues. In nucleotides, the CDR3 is TGTGCCAGCAGCTTAGCTCCAGGGAAAAACATTCAGTACTTC. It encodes CASSLAPGKNIQYF.

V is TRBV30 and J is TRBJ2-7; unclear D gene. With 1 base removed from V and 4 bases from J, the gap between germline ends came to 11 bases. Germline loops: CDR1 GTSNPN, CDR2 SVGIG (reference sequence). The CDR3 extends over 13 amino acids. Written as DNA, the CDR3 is TGTGCCTGGAGTGATATAGGGCGGTACGAGCAGTACTTC. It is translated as CAWSDIGRYEQYF.

The CDR3 DNA sequence: TGTGCCAGCAGTATGTACAGGGGGCGTTTGGGAGATACGCAGTATTTT. Its translation: CASSMYRGRLGDTQYF. This rearrangement joins TRBV28 to TRBJ2-3; TRBD1 agrees at 9 bases. With V trimmed by 5 bases and J by 5 bases, 11 bases remained unmatched. The germline V gene encodes CDR1 MDHEN and CDR2 SYDVKM. The CDR3 has 16 amino acids.

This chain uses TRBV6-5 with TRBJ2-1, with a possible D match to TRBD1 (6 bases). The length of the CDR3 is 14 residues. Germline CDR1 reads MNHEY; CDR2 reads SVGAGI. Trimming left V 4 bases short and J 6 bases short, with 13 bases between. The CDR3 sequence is CASSLSGAGNEQFF. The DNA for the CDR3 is TGTGCCAGCAGTTTGTCAGGGGCAGGCAATGAGCAGTTCTTC.

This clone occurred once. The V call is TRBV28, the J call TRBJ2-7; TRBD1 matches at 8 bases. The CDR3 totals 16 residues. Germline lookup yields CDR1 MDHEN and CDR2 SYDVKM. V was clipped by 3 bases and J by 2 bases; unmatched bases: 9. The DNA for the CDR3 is TGTGCCAGCAGTTTTCGACAGGGGCGAAGTACCTACGAGCAGTACTTC. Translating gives CASSFRQGRSTYEQYF.

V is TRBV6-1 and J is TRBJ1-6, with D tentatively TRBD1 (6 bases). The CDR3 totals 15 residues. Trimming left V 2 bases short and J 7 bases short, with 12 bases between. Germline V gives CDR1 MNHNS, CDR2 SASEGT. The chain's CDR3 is CASSELYRVNSPLHF. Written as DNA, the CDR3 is TGTGCCAGCAGTGAATTGTACAGGGTGAATTCACCCCTCCACTTT.

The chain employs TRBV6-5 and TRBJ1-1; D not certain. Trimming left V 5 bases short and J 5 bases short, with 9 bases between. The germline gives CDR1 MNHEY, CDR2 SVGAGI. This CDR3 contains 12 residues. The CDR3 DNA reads TGTGCCAGCAGTCTCGATAGAACTGAAGCTTTCTTT. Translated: CASSLDRTEAFF.

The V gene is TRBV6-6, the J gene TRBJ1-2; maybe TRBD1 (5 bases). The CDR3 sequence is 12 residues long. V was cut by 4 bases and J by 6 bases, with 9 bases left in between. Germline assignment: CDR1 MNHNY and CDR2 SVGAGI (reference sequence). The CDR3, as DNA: TGTGCCAGCAGTTCCACAGGAAATGGCTACACCTTC. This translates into CASSSTGNGYTF.

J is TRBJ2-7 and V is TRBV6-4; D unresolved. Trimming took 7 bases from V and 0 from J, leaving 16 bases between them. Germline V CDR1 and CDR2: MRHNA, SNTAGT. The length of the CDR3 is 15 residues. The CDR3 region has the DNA TGTGCCAGCAAAGACGCCCCTCCGAGCTCCTACGAGCAGTACTTC. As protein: CASKDAPPSSYEQYF.

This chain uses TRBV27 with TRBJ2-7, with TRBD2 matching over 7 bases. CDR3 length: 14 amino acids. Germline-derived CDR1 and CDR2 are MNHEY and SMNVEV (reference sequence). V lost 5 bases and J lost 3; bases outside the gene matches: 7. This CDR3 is CASSAYGGNYEQYV. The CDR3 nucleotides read TGTGCCAGCAGTGCGTACGGGGGGAACTACGAGCAGTACGTC.

This chain's CDR3 is CASSFRDRETDTQYF. The CDR3 DNA sequence: TGTGCCAGCAGCTTCCGGGACAGGGAGACAGATACGCAGTATTTT. The chain recombines TRBV5-5 with TRBJ2-3; 9 nucleotides agree with TRBD1. This CDR3 has 15 amino acids. Germline CDR1 and CDR2: SGHKS and YYEKEE (reference sequence). V was clipped by 2 bases and J by 3 bases; unmatched bases: 4.

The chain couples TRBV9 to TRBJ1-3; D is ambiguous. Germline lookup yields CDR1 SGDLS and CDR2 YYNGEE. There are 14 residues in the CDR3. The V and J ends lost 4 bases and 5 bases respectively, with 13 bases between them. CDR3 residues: CASSPPQNRNTIYF. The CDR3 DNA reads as TGTGCCAGCAGCCCTCCACAGAATCGAAACACCATATATTTT.

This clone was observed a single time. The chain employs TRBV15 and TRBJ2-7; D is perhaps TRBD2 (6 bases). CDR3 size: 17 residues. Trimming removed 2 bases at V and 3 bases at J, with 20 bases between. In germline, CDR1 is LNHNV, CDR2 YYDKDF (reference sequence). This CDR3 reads CATSRSSLSGGDYEQYV. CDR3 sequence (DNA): TGTGCCACCAGCAGATCCTCTTTGAGCGGAGGGGACTACGAGCAGTACGTC.

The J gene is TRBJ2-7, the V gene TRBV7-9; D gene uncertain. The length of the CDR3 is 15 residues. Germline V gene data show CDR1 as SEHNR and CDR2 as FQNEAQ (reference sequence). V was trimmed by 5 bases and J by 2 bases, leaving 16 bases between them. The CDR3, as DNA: TGTGCCAGCAGCCTCTCCCTCGGCAAGACCTACGAGCAGTACGTC. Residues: CASSLSLGKTYEQYV.

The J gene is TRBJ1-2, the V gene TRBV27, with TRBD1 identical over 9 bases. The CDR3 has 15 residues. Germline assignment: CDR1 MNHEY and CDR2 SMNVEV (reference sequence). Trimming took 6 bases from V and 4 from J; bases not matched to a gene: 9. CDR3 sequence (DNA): TGTGCCAGCAGGAGGGGACAGGGTATGGGCTATGGCTACACCTTC. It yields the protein CASRRGQGMGYGYTF.

CDR3: CASSQVSGGYSDYEQYF. DNA for the CDR3: TGCGCCAGCAGCCAAGTTTCGGGTGGCTACTCCGACTACGAGCAGTACTTC. The rearrangement links TRBV4-1 to TRBJ2-7; no clear D gene. The CDR3 extends over 17 amino acids. V was pared by 1 base and J by 3 bases, with 19 bases between. Germline CDR1 is MGHRA and CDR2 is YSYEKL.

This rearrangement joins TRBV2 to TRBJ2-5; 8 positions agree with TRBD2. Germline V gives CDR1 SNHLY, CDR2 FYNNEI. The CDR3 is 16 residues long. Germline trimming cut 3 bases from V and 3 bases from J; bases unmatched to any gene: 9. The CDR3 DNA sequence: TGTGCCAGCAGTGACCCTATTAGCGGGACAAAAGAGACCCAGTACTTC. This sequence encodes CASSDPISGTKETQYF.

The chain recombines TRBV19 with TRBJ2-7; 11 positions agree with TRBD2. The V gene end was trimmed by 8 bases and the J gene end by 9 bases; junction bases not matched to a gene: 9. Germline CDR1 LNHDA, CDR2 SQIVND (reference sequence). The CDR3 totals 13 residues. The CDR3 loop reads CASHGTSGSGQYF. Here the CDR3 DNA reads TGTGCCAGTCACGGGACTAGCGGTTCTGGGCAGTACTTC.

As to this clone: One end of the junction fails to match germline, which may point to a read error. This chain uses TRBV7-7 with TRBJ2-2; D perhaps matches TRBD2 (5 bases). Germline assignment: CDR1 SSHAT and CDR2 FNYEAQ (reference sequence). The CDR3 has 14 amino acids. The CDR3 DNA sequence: TGTGCTAGCAGCCTAGGAGGAGCCACCGGGGAGCTGTTTTTT. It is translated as CASSLGGATGELFF.

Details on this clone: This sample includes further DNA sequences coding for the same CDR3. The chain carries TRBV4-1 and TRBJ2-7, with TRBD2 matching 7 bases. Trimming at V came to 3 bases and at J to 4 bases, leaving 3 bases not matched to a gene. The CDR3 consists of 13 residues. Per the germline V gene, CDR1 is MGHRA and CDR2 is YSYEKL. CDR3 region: CASSQGGRYEQYF. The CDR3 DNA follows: TGCGCCAGCAGCCAGGGGGGGAGGTACGAGCAGTACTTC.

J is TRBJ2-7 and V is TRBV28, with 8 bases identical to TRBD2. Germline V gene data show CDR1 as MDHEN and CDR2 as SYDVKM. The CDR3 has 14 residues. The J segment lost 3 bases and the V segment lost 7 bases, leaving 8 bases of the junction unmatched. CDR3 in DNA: TGTGCCAGCACCCAACTAGCGGAGAACTACGAGCAGTACTTC. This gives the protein CASTQLAENYEQYF.

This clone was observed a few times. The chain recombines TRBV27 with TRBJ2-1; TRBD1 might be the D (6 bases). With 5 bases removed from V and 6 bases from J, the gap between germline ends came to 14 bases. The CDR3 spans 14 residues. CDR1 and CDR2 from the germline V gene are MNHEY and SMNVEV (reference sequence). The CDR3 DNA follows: TGTGCCAGCAGTCCCGGGACAACCTCCAATGAGCAGTTCTTC. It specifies CASSPGTTSNEQFF.